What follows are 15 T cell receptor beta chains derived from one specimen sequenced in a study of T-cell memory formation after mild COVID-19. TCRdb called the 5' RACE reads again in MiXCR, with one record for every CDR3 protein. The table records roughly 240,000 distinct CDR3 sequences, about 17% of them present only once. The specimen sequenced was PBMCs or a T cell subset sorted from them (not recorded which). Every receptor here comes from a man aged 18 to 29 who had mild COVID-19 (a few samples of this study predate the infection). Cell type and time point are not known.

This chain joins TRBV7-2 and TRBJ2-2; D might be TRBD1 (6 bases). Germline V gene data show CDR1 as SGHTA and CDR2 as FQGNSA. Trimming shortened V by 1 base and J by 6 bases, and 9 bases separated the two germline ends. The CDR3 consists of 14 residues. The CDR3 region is CASSLDRVPGELFF. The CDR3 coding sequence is TGTGCCAGCAGCTTAGACAGGGTTCCCGGGGAGCTGTTTTTT. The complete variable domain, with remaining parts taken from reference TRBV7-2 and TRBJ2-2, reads GAGVSQSPSNKVTEKGKDVELRCDPISGHTALYWYRQSLGQGLEFLIYFQGNSAPDKSGLPSDRFSAERTGGSVSTLTIQRTQQEDSAVYLCASSLDRVPGELFFGEGSRLTVL.

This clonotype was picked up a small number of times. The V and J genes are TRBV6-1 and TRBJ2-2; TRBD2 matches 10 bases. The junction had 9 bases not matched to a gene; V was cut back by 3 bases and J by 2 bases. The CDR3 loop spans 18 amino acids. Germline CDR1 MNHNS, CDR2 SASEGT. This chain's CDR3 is CASSDYLSGGPNTGELFF. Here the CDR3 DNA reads TGTGCCAGCAGTGATTACCTTAGCGGGGGGCCCAACACCGGGGAGCTGTTTTTT.

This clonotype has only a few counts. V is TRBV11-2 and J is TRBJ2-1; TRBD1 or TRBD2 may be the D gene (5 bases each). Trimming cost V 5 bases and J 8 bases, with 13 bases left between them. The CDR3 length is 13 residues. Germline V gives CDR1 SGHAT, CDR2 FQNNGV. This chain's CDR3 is CASSLHRGDEQFF. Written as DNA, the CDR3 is TGTGCCAGCAGCCTACATAGAGGGGATGAGCAGTTCTTC.

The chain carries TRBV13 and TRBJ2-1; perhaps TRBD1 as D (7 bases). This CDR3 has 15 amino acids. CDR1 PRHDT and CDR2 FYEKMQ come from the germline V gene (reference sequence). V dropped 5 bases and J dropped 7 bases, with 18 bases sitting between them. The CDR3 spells CASSAGQRRRNEQFF. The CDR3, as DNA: TGTGCCAGCAGCGCGGGACAGAGGAGGAGGAATGAGCAGTTCTTC.

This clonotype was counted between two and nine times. The CDR3 coding sequence is TGTGCCTGGAGTGTCCCACCGTGGAGGGGATCTAATGAAAAACTGTTTTTT. Its translation: CAWSVPPWRGSNEKLFF. This rearrangement joins TRBV30 to TRBJ1-4; D is perhaps TRBD1 (5 bases). V was pared by 0 bases and J by 3 bases, with 17 bases between. This CDR3 region has 17 residues. Germline V gene sequence: CDR1 GTSNPN, CDR2 SVGIG (reference sequence).

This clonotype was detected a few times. Here the CDR3 DNA reads TGCAGTGCCGAGGATAGCGGGGGGCCGAAGACCCAGTACTTC. Residues: CSAEDSGGPKTQYF. The chain recombines TRBV20-1 with TRBJ2-5; TRBD2 matches 10 bases. The germline V gene encodes CDR1 DFQATT and CDR2 SNEGSKA (reference sequence). With 6 bases clipped from V and 6 bases from J, the junction kept 10 bases outside the gene matches. The CDR3 runs to 14 residues.

CDR3 sequence reads: CASSARADPQETQYF. The CDR3 DNA is TGTGCCAGCAGCGCGAGGGCGGATCCTCAAGAGACCCAGTACTTC. The V call is TRBV9, the J call TRBJ2-5, with a possible D match to TRBD2 (5 bases). CDR1 and CDR2 from the germline V gene are SGDLS and YYNGEE. V was trimmed by 3 bases and J by 2 bases, leaving 14 bases between them. CDR3 length: 15 amino acids.

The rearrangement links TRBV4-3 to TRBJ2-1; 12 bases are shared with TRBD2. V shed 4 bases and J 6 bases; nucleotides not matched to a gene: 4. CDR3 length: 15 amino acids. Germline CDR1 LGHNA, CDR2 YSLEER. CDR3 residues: CASSLTSGGFNEQFF. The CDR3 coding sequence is TGCGCCAGCAGCCTGACTAGCGGGGGCTTCAATGAGCAGTTCTTC.

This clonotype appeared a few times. In DNA form, the CDR3 reads TGTGCCGGAGTTAGGCGCCCCGAAATCGAGCAGTTCTTC. Residues: CAGVRRPEIEQFF. The V gene is TRBV12-3 or TRBV12-4, the J gene TRBJ2-1, with D unresolved. The CDR3 runs 13 residues. The V end was cut by 11 bases, the J end by 10 bases, with 21 bases between.

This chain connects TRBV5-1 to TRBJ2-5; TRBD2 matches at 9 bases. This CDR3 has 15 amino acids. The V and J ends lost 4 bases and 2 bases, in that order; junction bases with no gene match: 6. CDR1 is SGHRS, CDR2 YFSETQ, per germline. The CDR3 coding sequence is TGCGCCAGCAGCATGCCTAGCGGGATACAAGAGACCCAGTACTTC. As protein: CASSMPSGIQETQYF.

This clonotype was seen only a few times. CDR3 sequence reads: CATSEPGLAGNEQFF. DNA for the CDR3: TGTGCCACCTCGGAACCGGGACTAGCGGGTAATGAGCAGTTCTTC. This chain uses TRBV24-1 with TRBJ2-1; 12 nucleotides agree with TRBD2. The V gene end was trimmed by 9 bases and the J gene end by 7 bases; junction bases not matched to a gene: 9. The V gene's germline CDR1 is KGHDR and CDR2 SFDVKD. The CDR3 extends over 15 amino acids.

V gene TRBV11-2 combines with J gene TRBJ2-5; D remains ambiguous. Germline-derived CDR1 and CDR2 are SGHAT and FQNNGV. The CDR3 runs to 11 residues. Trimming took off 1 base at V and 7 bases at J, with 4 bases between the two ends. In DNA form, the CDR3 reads TGTGCCAGCAGCTTAGGGCGGACCCAGTACTTC. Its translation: CASSLGRTQYF.

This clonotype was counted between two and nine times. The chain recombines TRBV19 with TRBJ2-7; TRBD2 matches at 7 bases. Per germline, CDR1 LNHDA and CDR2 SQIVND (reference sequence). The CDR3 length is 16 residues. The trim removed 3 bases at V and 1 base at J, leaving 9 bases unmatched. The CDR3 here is CASSISRSGTSYEQYV. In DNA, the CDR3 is TGTGCCAGTAGTATCAGTAGGAGCGGGACTTCCTACGAGCAGTACGTC.

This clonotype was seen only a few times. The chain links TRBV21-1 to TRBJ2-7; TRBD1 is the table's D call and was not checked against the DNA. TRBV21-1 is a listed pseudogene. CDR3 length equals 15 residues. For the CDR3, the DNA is TGTGCCAGCAGCTCCCGGGATCCCCAGCGGAACGAGCAGTACGTC. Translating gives CASSSRDPQRNEQYV.

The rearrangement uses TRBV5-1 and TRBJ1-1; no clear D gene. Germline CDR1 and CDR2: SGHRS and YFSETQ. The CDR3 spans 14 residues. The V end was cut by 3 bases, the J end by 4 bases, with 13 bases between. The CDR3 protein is CASSSTGGGTEAFF. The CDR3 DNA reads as TGCGCCAGCAGCTCCACCGGAGGAGGCACTGAAGCTTTCTTT.